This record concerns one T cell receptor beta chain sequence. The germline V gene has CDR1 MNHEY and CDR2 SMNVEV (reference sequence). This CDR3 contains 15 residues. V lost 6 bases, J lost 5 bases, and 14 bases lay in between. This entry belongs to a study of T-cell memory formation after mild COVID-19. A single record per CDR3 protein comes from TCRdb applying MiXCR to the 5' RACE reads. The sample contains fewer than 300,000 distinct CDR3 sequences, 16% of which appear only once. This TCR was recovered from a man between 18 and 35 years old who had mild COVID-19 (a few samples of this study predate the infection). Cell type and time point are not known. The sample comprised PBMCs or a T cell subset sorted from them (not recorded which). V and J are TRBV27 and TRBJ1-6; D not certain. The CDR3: CASRLTFGNNSPLHF. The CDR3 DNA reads TGTGCCAGCAGACTTACCTTCGGGAATAATTCACCCCTCCACTTT.